Listed here are 29 T cell receptor beta chains from one sample, sequenced in a study of cytomegalovirus exposure and HLA in healthy donors (dated by TCRdb to 2017 to 2019). Receptors were amplified or captured by the immunoSEQ multiplex PCR assay. For the multiplex PCR, a mixture combining 60 forward primers for TCR Vbeta segments and 13 reverse primers for TCR Jbeta segments was used. TCRdb took over this immuneACCESS table, retaining in-frame rearrangements with V and J assigned. Such tables are incomplete; in checked studies, under half of the missing clones stem from an unresolved V gene, and the remainder is unexplained. This sample has about 70,000 clones in its table, and just under 75% of those were observed once. The top ten hold over 9.5% of the sample. Sequences were obtained from PBMCs. The source of these receptors is a human donor in good health.

This clone was seen only once. The chain employs TRBV6-6 and TRBJ1-1; 7 positions match TRBD1. Germline V gives CDR1 MNHNY, CDR2 SVGAGI (reference sequence). The V segment lost 6 bases and the J segment 1 base; nucleotides outside the gene matches: 2. The CDR3 runs 13 residues. CDR3 in amino acids: CASRQGKNTEAFF. The CDR3 bases are TGTGCCAGCAGACAGGGGAAGAACACTGAAGCTTTCTTT.

The chain employs TRBV4-1 and TRBJ2-1; 13 bases fit TRBD2. J was trimmed by 7 bases and V by 3 bases; bases with no gene match: 12. This CDR3 region has 18 residues. Looked up from germline, CDR1 is MGHRA and CDR2 is YSYEKL. For the CDR3, the DNA is TGCGCCAGCAGCCAGGGACCCGGACTAGCGGGAGAATTGAATGAGCAGTTCTTC. It codes for CASSQGPGLAGELNEQFF.

This clone was counted only a few times. The chain combines TRBV19 with TRBJ1-5, with 7 bases fitting TRBD1. Germline V lookup: CDR1 LNHDA, CDR2 SQIVND (reference sequence). The J segment lost 4 bases and the V segment lost 4 bases, leaving 13 bases of the junction unmatched. This CDR3 is 17 amino acids long. The CDR3 reads CASSNEQGNSPNQPQHF. The CDR3 DNA reads TGTGCCAGTAGTAACGAACAGGGGAATTCTCCAAATCAGCCCCAGCATTTT.

The chain has TRBV19 and TRBJ1-5; maybe TRBD1 (5 bases). V shed 3 bases and J shed 3 bases, with 15 bases lying between them. The germline gives CDR1 LNHDA, CDR2 SQIVND (reference sequence). This CDR3 spans 16 amino acids. DNA for the CDR3: TGTGCCAGTAGTATGGGGTCGGGGGAACTCAATCAGCCCCAGCATTTT. As protein: CASSMGSGELNQPQHF.

The genes are TRBV19 and TRBJ1-1; D is uncertain. V was clipped by 0 bases and J by 1 base, with 6 bases between them. Germline lookup yields CDR1 LNHDA and CDR2 SQIVND (reference sequence). The CDR3 consists of 14 residues. CDR3 sequence reads: CASSIDGWNTEAFF. The CDR3 DNA reads TGTGCCAGTAGTATAGATGGCTGGAACACTGAAGCTTTCTTT. Full variable domain (missing parts from reference TRBV19 and TRBJ1-1): DGGITQSPKYLFRKEGQNVTLSCEQNLNHDAMYWYRQDPGQGLRLIYYSQIVNDFQKGDIAEGYSVSREKKESFPLTVTSAQKNPTAFYLCASSIDGWNTEAFFGQGTRLTVV.

The table lists this clone with a few counts. The chain is built from TRBV11-2 and TRBJ1-2; D perhaps matches TRBD1 (5 bases). Germline CDR1 SGHAT, CDR2 FQNNGV. The V and J ends lost 4 bases and 4 bases respectively, with 22 bases between them. The CDR3 runs 17 residues. The CDR3 reads CASSSQRGGGPSYGYTF. CDR3 bases: TGTGCCAGCAGCTCCCAACGCGGGGGGGGACCCAGCTATGGCTACACCTTC.

V usage is TRBV7-9 and J usage is TRBJ2-1; 8 bases agree with TRBD2. Losses at the gene ends were 2 bases for V and 12 bases for J; bases not matched to a gene: 3. CDR3 size: 12 residues. Germline V lookup: CDR1 SEHNR, CDR2 FQNEAQ (reference sequence). The CDR3 coding sequence is TGTGCCAGCAGCTTATTCCGGGAGGGGCAGTTCTTC. Its translation is CASSLFREGQFF.

CDR3 sequence reads: CASRAKARGGYTF. The CDR3 bases are TGTGCCAGCAGGGCGAAGGCGCGAGGTGGCTACACCTTC. V gene TRBV25-1 combines with J gene TRBJ1-2; no clear D gene. From germline, CDR1 is MGHDK and CDR2 SYGVNS. V lost 6 bases to trimming and J lost 7 bases, with 15 bases between them. This CDR3 comprises 13 residues.

This sequence joins TRBV2 and TRBJ2-7, with D possibly TRBD1 on 6 matching bases. Germline V gene sequence: CDR1 SNHLY, CDR2 FYNNEI. V was trimmed by 6 bases and J by 2 bases, leaving 11 bases between them. The CDR3 loop spans 13 amino acids. CDR3 residues: CASSVDSAYEQYF. CDR3 sequence (DNA): TGTGCCAGCAGCGTGGACAGTGCCTACGAGCAGTACTTC.

The V and J genes are TRBV29-1 and TRBJ1-4; possible D gene TRBD1, 6 bases. Trimming stripped 4 bases from V and 10 bases from J, with 19 bases between. From germline, CDR1 is SQVTM and CDR2 ANQGSEA. CDR3 length: 14 amino acids. Here the CDR3 DNA reads TGCAGCGTTGTTCAGGGGCCCCCTTACGGAAAACTGTTTTTT. Its protein is CSVVQGPPYGKLFF.

V and J are TRBV30 and TRBJ2-7, with 8 bases that match TRBD2. The CDR3 totals 12 residues. V was clipped by 8 bases and J by 5 bases; unmatched bases: 8. Germline V CDR1 and CDR2: GTSNPN, SVGIG (reference sequence). CDR3 sequence (DNA): TGTGCCCTGAGCGGGAGAGTCAACGAGCAGTACTTC. It specifies CALSGRVNEQYF.

The chain couples TRBV18 to TRBJ1-3; 7 bases match TRBD1. Unmatched junction bases numbered 2, after V lost 6 bases and J lost 0 bases. Germline lookup yields CDR1 KGHSH and CDR2 LQKENI. The CDR3 sequence is 14 residues long. The CDR3 reads CASSGTDSGNTIYF. DNA for the CDR3: TGTGCCAGCTCCGGGACAGACTCTGGAAACACCATATATTTT.

This sequence joins TRBV28 and TRBJ1-2, with TRBD1 matching over 9 bases. The germline V gene has CDR1 MDHEN and CDR2 SYDVKM. V gave up 3 bases and J gave up 8 bases; unmatched junction bases: 7. The CDR3 is 14 amino acids. DNA of the CDR3: TGTGCCAGCAGTTTTGGGGACAGGGATTACGGCTACACCTTC. Its protein product is CASSFGDRDYGYTF.

The genes are TRBV28 and TRBJ1-6, with D perhaps matching TRBD1 (5 bases). V lost 3 bases to trimming and J lost 5 bases, with 11 bases between them. The CDR3 contains 15 residues. The germline gives CDR1 MDHEN, CDR2 SYDVKM. CDR3 sequence reads: CASSFQGHNNSPLHF. In DNA, the CDR3 is TGTGCCAGCAGTTTCCAGGGCCACAATAATTCACCCCTCCACTTT.

V usage is TRBV30 and J usage is TRBJ1-1; 8 bases are a match to TRBD1. The CDR3 is 16 amino acids. With 2 bases clipped from V and 0 bases from J, the junction kept 8 bases outside the gene matches. CDR1 is GTSNPN, CDR2 SVGIG, per germline (reference sequence). The CDR3 DNA sequence: TGTGCCTGGAGTAACTACAGGGGGGACCTGAACACTGAAGCTTTCTTT. It is translated as CAWSNYRGDLNTEAFF.

The V call is TRBV10-3, the J call TRBJ1-6; no definite D call. CDR3 length equals 17 residues. Trimming stripped 0 bases from V and 0 bases from J, with 9 bases between. Per germline, CDR1 ENHRY and CDR2 SYGVKD. The CDR3 loop reads CAISESIPSSYNSPLHF. CDR3 nucleotides: TGTGCCATCAGTGAGTCAATACCGAGCTCCTATAATTCACCCCTCCACTTT.

This clone has just one count. V usage is TRBV7-6 and J usage is TRBJ1-3; 9 bases line up with TRBD1. CDR1 and CDR2 from the germline V gene are SGHVS and FNYEAQ. The V and J ends lost 6 bases and 0 bases, in that order; junction bases with no gene match: 12. This CDR3 region has 18 residues. The CDR3 coding sequence is TGTGCCAGCAGTGCCGGGACAGGGACATTGATCTCTGGAAACACCATATATTTT. The encoded protein is CASSAGTGTLISGNTIYF.

This chain connects TRBV6-1 to TRBJ2-7, with D unclear. CDR1 and CDR2 from the germline V gene are MNHNS and SASEGT. This CDR3 contains 17 residues. V lost 4 bases, J lost 0 bases, and 19 bases lay in between. CDR3 in DNA: TGTGCCAGCAGTGGAACCCGGCCCCAGAGACTCTCCTACGAGCAGTACTTC. Protein sequence: CASSGTRPQRLSYEQYF.

The chain carries TRBV5-1 and TRBJ2-7, with 8 bases aligning to TRBD1. Trimming at V came to 0 bases and at J to 5 bases, leaving 7 bases not matched to a gene. The CDR3 runs to 15 residues. The germline V gene encodes CDR1 SGHRS and CDR2 YFSETQ. The CDR3 DNA reads as TGCGCCAGCAGCTTGGTTGGACAGGGAACAAACGAGCAGTACTTC. Its translation is CASSLVGQGTNEQYF.

CDR3 in amino acids: CASSVTSGRDEQFF. The CDR3 DNA reads TGTGCCAGTAGTGTTACTAGCGGGCGGGATGAGCAGTTCTTC. This chain uses TRBV19 with TRBJ2-1; TRBD2 matches 9 bases. V lost 5 bases to trimming and J lost 8 bases; unmatched junction nucleotides: 7. Germline values: CDR1 LNHDA, CDR2 SQIVND (reference sequence). The length of the CDR3 is 14 residues.

The rearrangement uses TRBV28 and TRBJ1-2; D gene ambiguous. CDR1 is MDHEN and CDR2 is SYDVKM in the germline V gene. This CDR3 spans 12 amino acids. Trimming took off 10 bases at V and 8 bases at J, with 17 bases between the two ends. CDR3 region: CATSTGLDGYTF. The CDR3 nucleotides read TGTGCCACCTCCACGGGATTGGACGGCTACACCTTC.

This clone showed up just a few times. The J gene is TRBJ1-2, the V gene TRBV6-4; TRBD1 is a possible D gene (5 bases). V lost 3 bases and J lost 3, with 8 bases in between. Germline CDR1 reads MRHNA; CDR2 reads SNTAGT. The CDR3 extends over 13 amino acids. CDR3 loop: CASSDPGYYGYTF. The CDR3 DNA reads as TGTGCCAGCAGTGATCCAGGGTACTATGGCTACACCTTC.

The J gene is TRBJ2-7, the V gene TRBV7-9; the match to TRBD2 covers 13 bases. Unmatched junction bases numbered 2, after V lost 0 bases and J lost 0 bases. Germline assignment: CDR1 SEHNR and CDR2 FQNEAQ (reference sequence). The CDR3 runs 17 residues. This chain's CDR3 is CASSLATSGRASYEQYF. Written as DNA, the CDR3 is TGTGCCAGCAGCTTAGCAACTAGCGGGAGGGCCTCCTACGAGCAGTACTTC.

The CDR3 sequence is CASSQGYRANSGNTIYF. CDR3 nucleotides: TGTGCCAGCAGCCAAGGGTACAGGGCTAACTCTGGAAACACCATATATTTT. J is TRBJ1-3 and V is TRBV28; the D gene is possibly TRBD1 (6 bases). CDR3 length: 17 residues. V gave up 6 bases and J gave up 0 bases, with 18 bases separating them. Germline-derived CDR1 and CDR2 are MDHEN and SYDVKM.

The chain carries TRBV7-9 and TRBJ2-7, with 7 bases identical to TRBD2. V was clipped by 7 bases and J by 6 bases; unmatched bases: 12. The CDR3 contains 14 residues. The germline V gene has CDR1 SEHNR and CDR2 FQNEAQ (reference sequence). The DNA of the CDR3 is TGTGCCAGCACCCCTAATGCGGGAGCAGGCGAGCAGTACTTC. It is translated as CASTPNAGAGEQYF.

This chain links TRBV5-6 with TRBJ2-7; no firm D call. This CDR3 region has 16 residues. Per germline, CDR1 SGHDT and CDR2 YYEEEE. Deletions cut 1 base from V and 2 bases from J, with 16 bases between. The CDR3 here is CASSLMSGSSTYEQYF. The CDR3 DNA follows: TGTGCCAGCAGCTTGATGTCAGGCAGCTCAACCTACGAGCAGTACTTC.

This clone came up a few times. Other DNA sequences of this sample code for an identical CDR3. The chain has TRBV29-1 and TRBJ2-1; 7 positions match TRBD2. The CDR3 covers 14 residues. V dropped 7 bases and J dropped 0; count of bases not matched to a gene: 6. Germline lookup yields CDR1 SQVTM and CDR2 ANQGSEA. CDR3 sequence (DNA): TGCAGCGCCGAGCGGGATAGCTCCTACAATGAGCAGTTCTTC. Residues: CSAERDSSYNEQFF.

The chain combines TRBV5-6 with TRBJ2-4; D may be TRBD1 (6 bases). Trimming pared 3 bases from V and 5 bases from J, leaving 12 bases between. Germline V gives CDR1 SGHDT, CDR2 YYEEEE. CDR3 length equals 14 residues. In nucleotides, the CDR3 is TGTGCCAGCAGCTCACTGGACAGCGAAAACATTCAGTACTTC. The encoded protein is CASSSLDSENIQYF.

This clone was counted once. The chain employs TRBV6-5 and TRBJ1-1; 10 bases line up with TRBD1. The CDR3 totals 12 residues. Germline V gives CDR1 MNHEY, CDR2 SVGAGI. J was trimmed by 8 bases and V by 8 bases; bases with no gene match: 5. The CDR3 here is CASRDRGDEAFF. The DNA of the CDR3 is TGTGCCAGCCGGGACAGGGGCGACGAAGCTTTCTTT.